The 31 T cell receptor beta chains listed next were all sequenced from one sample in a study of long-term antiretroviral therapy in people with HIV. Runs used v3.0 of the immunoSEQ assay and were done at survey level. The protocol was immunoSEQ multiplex PCR, while the TCRdb copy is restricted to in-frame clones and leaves out a portion. The table shows around 23,000 clones, with 60% to 85% occurring only once. The source was unsorted PBMCs, collected 2.1 years after starting antiretroviral therapy. The receptors come from a man aged 25-40 years with HIV.

The DNA of the CDR3 is TGTGCCAGTAGGGGGACAGGGGAAAACATTCAGTACTTC. Encoded protein: CASRGTGENIQYF. The gene calls are TRBV19 and TRBJ2-4; TRBD1 aligns across 10 bases. This CDR3 comprises 13 residues. With V trimmed by 6 bases and J by 5 bases, 1 base remained unmatched. The germline V gene has CDR1 LNHDA and CDR2 SQIVND (reference sequence).

This chain connects TRBV30 to TRBJ1-5; D may be TRBD1 (5 bases). The V gene lost 2 bases and the J gene lost 3 bases, with 14 bases spanning the gap. The CDR3 runs to 15 residues. Germline CDR1 reads GTSNPN; CDR2 reads SVGIG (reference sequence). Here the CDR3 DNA reads TGTGCCTGGAGTACGGGTGGGGGTTACAATCAGCCCCAGCATTTT. Translated, it gives CAWSTGGGYNQPQHF.

J is TRBJ2-7 and V is TRBV30; TRBD1 matches at 9 bases. The germline V gene encodes CDR1 GTSNPN and CDR2 SVGIG (reference sequence). The CDR3 covers 14 residues. V lost 3 bases to trimming and J lost 2 bases; unmatched junction nucleotides: 5. The CDR3 DNA reads TGTGCCTGGAGACGGACAGGGGTGCCCTACGAGCAGTACTTC. Its protein product is CAWRRTGVPYEQYF.

J is TRBJ1-2 and V is TRBV28; 9 positions match TRBD1. Trimming took 2 bases from V and 8 from J; bases not matched to a gene: 6. CDR3 size: 14 residues. CDR1 is MDHEN and CDR2 is SYDVKM in the germline V gene. The CDR3 DNA follows: TGTGCCAGCAGTTTAAATACAGGGGGCCAGGGCTACACCTTC. Protein: CASSLNTGGQGYTF.

Concerning this clone: The junction and the germline gene differ at one end; a read error may be behind it. V is TRBV5-6 and J is TRBJ2-5; D gene ambiguous. The length of the CDR3 is 13 residues. CDR1 and CDR2 from the germline V gene are SGHDT and YYEEEE. In DNA form, the CDR3 reads TGTGCCAGCAGGTTGGGGTCGGCAGAGACCCAGTACTTC. Its translation is CASRLGSAETQYF.

The CDR3 coding sequence is TGTGCCAGCAGTCAGGGTTTGGAGGGCGACACTGAAGCTTTCTTT. Protein sequence: CASSQGLEGDTEAFF. The chain recombines TRBV6-5 with TRBJ1-1, with D possibly matching TRBD1 (5 bases). The CDR3 has 15 amino acids. Germline CDR1 is MNHEY and CDR2 is SVGAGI. Trimming took off 5 bases at V and 3 bases at J, with 16 bases between the two ends.

The chain employs TRBV6-1 and TRBJ2-3; D may be TRBD1 or TRBD2 (6 bases each). V lost 3 bases, J lost 0 bases, and 13 bases lay in between. Germline V gene lookup returns CDR1 MNHNS and CDR2 SASEGT. This CDR3 contains 16 residues. CDR3 sequence reads: CASSERGAVSTDTQYF. CDR3 bases: TGTGCCAGCAGTGAGAGGGGGGCAGTAAGCACAGATACGCAGTATTTT.

This chain uses TRBV7-2 with TRBJ1-4; tentative D call: TRBD1 (5 bases). The CDR3 is made up of 14 amino acids. Germline values: CDR1 SGHTA, CDR2 FQGNSA. Trimming removed 3 bases at V and 6 bases at J, with 11 bases between. The CDR3 DNA follows: TGTGCCAGCAGCTTCCGGGGGAAATATGAAAAACTGTTTTTT. Its translation: CASSFRGKYEKLFF.

The chain is built from TRBV28 and TRBJ1-5; D is uncertain. Germline V CDR1 and CDR2: MDHEN, SYDVKM. The CDR3 has 15 residues. V was shortened by 6 bases and J by 4 bases, with 16 bases between the two germline ends. The DNA of the CDR3 is TGTGCCAGCAGCCCCGGGGTCACGGGTAATCAGCCCCAGCATTTT. It is translated as CASSPGVTGNQPQHF.

The chain uses TRBV13 and TRBJ2-1, with 10 bases aligning to TRBD1. Germline V CDR1 and CDR2: PRHDT, FYEKMQ (reference sequence). The length of the CDR3 is 15 residues. V shed 0 bases and J 6 bases; nucleotides not matched to a gene: 2. This chain's CDR3 is CASSLGRDRGNEQFF. The CDR3 region has the DNA TGTGCCAGCAGCTTAGGGAGGGACAGGGGCAATGAGCAGTTCTTC.

The chain has TRBV2 and TRBJ2-1; no reliable D call. The length of the CDR3 is 16 residues. Germline CDR1 is SNHLY and CDR2 is FYNNEI. V was cut by 10 bases and J by 0 bases, with 19 bases left in between. CDR3: CATVRQGRSSYNEQFF. The DNA of the CDR3 is TGTGCCACCGTTCGACAAGGACGGAGCTCCTACAATGAGCAGTTCTTC.

This clone appeared a few times. This chain connects TRBV7-6 to TRBJ2-6, with 7 bases fitting TRBD1. V was pared by 0 bases and J by 0 bases, with 5 bases of the junction left unmatched. In germline, CDR1 is SGHVS, CDR2 FNYEAQ. This CDR3 has 18 amino acids. This chain's CDR3 is CASSLATGFLSGANVLTF. For the CDR3, the DNA is TGTGCCAGCAGCTTAGCGACAGGGTTTCTCTCTGGGGCCAACGTCCTGACTTTC. The whole variable domain, remainder taken from reference TRBV7-6 and TRBJ2-6, is GAGVSQSPRYKVTKRGQDVALRCDPISGHVSLYWYRQALGQGPEFLTYFNYEAQQDKSGLPNDRFSAERPEGSISTLTIQRTEQRDSAMYRCASSLATGFLSGANVLTFGAGSRLTVL.

This clone is deemed medium-sized. This rearrangement joins TRBV14 to TRBJ2-1; TRBD1 matches 11 bases. V lost 0 bases and J lost 5; bases outside the gene matches: 3. This CDR3 region has 16 residues. Germline V gene data show CDR1 as SGHDN and CDR2 as FVKESK. CDR3 coding DNA: TGTGCCAGCAGCCAAGAACCGGGACAGGGGGACAATGAGCAGTTCTTC. This translates into CASSQEPGQGDNEQFF. Based on the CDR3 plus reference TRBV14 and TRBJ2-1, the full variable domain is EAGVTQFPSHSVIEKGQTVTLRCDPISGHDNLYWYRRVMGKEIKFLLHFVKESKQDESGMPNNRFLAERTGGTYSTLKVQPAELEDSGVYFCASSQEPGQGDNEQFFGPGTRLTVL.

This chain uses TRBV7-8 with TRBJ2-1; 9 nucleotides line up with TRBD1. V lost 5 bases to trimming and J lost 6 bases; unmatched junction nucleotides: 14. The CDR3 loop spans 17 amino acids. Per germline, CDR1 SGHVS and CDR2 FQNEAQ. CDR3 sequence (DNA): TGTGCCAGCAGCATCCGCAGGACCGGGACAGGGATCAATGAGCAGTTCTTC. Residues: CASSIRRTGTGINEQFF.

The chain carries TRBV28 and TRBJ1-2, with 8 positions matching TRBD1. Germline V gene lookup returns CDR1 MDHEN and CDR2 SYDVKM. J was trimmed by 4 bases and V by 8 bases; bases with no gene match: 6. The CDR3 spans 13 residues. Here the CDR3 reads CASGTTGGYGYTF. CDR3 nucleotide sequence: TGTGCCAGCGGAACCACAGGGGGCTATGGCTACACCTTC.

This clone appeared once. The chain couples TRBV19 to TRBJ2-3; D possibly corresponds to TRBD2 (7 bases). V lost 5 bases and J lost 2, with 11 bases in between. The CDR3 covers 14 residues. Per germline, CDR1 LNHDA and CDR2 SQIVND (reference sequence). As DNA, the CDR3 is TGTGCCAGTAGTCTTGCGGGGGCCACAGATACGCAGTATTTT. Translated, it gives CASSLAGATDTQYF.

This chain joins TRBV11-2 and TRBJ2-5; the match to TRBD1 covers 7 bases. Trimming took 4 bases from V and 7 from J; bases not matched to a gene: 12. This CDR3 spans 15 amino acids. Per germline, CDR1 SGHAT and CDR2 FQNNGV. The CDR3 here is CASSWGTVGRMTQYF. The CDR3 nucleotides read TGTGCCAGCAGCTGGGGGACAGTCGGTCGGATGACCCAGTACTTC.

The CDR3 DNA follows: TGTGCCAGCGGGTCTGGGAGAGGGAACAATCAGCCCCAGCATTTT. As protein: CASGSGRGNNQPQHF. This rearrangement joins TRBV2 to TRBJ1-5; D unclear. V shed 8 bases and J shed 3 bases, with 17 bases lying between them. Per germline, CDR1 SNHLY and CDR2 FYNNEI. The length of the CDR3 is 15 residues.

The gene calls are TRBV7-9 and TRBJ1-2, with no clear D. Trimming removed 5 bases at V and 5 bases at J, with 12 bases between. Germline V lookup: CDR1 SEHNR, CDR2 FQNEAQ (reference sequence). This CDR3 comprises 13 residues. The CDR3 coding sequence is TGTGCCAGCAGCCGAGACGGAGTTTATGGCTACACCTTC. This encodes CASSRDGVYGYTF. Looking up the rest from reference TRBV7-9 and TRBJ1-2 gives the full variable domain: DTGVSQNPRHKITKRGQNVTFRCDPISEHNRLYWYRQTLGQGPEFLTYFQNEAQLEKSRLLSDRFSAERPKGSFSTLEIQRTEQGDSAMYLCASSRDGVYGYTFGSGTRLTVV.

In the case of this clone: At one of its ends the junction is not consistent with the germline gene, which may arise from a read error. The chain recombines TRBV20-1 with TRBJ1-5; D unresolved. Germline assignment: CDR1 DFQATT and CDR2 SNEGSKA (reference sequence). This CDR3 has 8 amino acids. CDR3 nucleotides: TGCAGTGCTAGAGCTCCCACTTTT. Translating it yields CSARAPTF.

V and J are TRBV13 and TRBJ2-5, with a weak D call TRBD2 (6 bases). The V end lost 2 bases, the J end lost 2 bases, and 15 bases lay between the germline ends. This CDR3 contains 16 residues. Germline CDR1 is PRHDT and CDR2 is FYEKMQ (reference sequence). The CDR3 DNA sequence: TGTGCCAGCAGCTTACTGGGGGGAGCACGTCAAGAGACCCAGTACTTC. Protein sequence: CASSLLGGARQETQYF.

The chain joins TRBV5-4 to TRBJ2-5, with TRBD2 matching 10 bases. The J segment lost 7 bases and the V segment lost 4 bases, leaving 19 bases of the junction unmatched. From germline, CDR1 is SGHNT and CDR2 YYREEE (reference sequence). This CDR3 has 18 amino acids. CDR3 bases: TGTGCCAGCAGCCCCGGGACTCCAAGGACTAGCGGAGCAGGGACCCAGTACTTC. Amino acid sequence: CASSPGTPRTSGAGTQYF.

The chain joins TRBV7-2 to TRBJ2-4, with D maybe TRBD2 (7 bases). This CDR3 has 17 residues. CDR1 is SGHTA, CDR2 FQGNSA, per germline. V lost 4 bases and J 3 bases, leaving 19 bases between the germline ends. CDR3 in DNA: TGTGCCAGCAGCTGGGAGGGGGTAGCGGGTCTCAAAAACATTCAGTACTTC. The encoded protein is CASSWEGVAGLKNIQYF.

This clone was detected a few times. The chain links TRBV28 to TRBJ1-6; weak D call: TRBD1 (6 bases). Trimming stripped 6 bases from V and 10 bases from J, with 13 bases between. Germline V gives CDR1 MDHEN, CDR2 SYDVKM. The CDR3 extends over 13 amino acids. In DNA, the CDR3 is TGTGCCAGCAGCCTACAGGGATGGTCACCCCTCCACTTT. Translating gives CASSLQGWSPLHF.

V usage is TRBV19 and J usage is TRBJ1-5, with no clear D. This CDR3 is 17 amino acids long. Deletions cut 3 bases from V and 2 bases from J, with 17 bases between. Per the germline V gene, CDR1 is LNHDA and CDR2 is SQIVND (reference sequence). The CDR3 protein is CASSILSGLSGNQPQHF. DNA for the CDR3: TGTGCCAGTAGTATCCTCTCCGGGCTTTCGGGCAATCAGCCCCAGCATTTT.

A remark on this clone: One end of the junction is discordant with germline, which a read error may explain. The chain recombines TRBV7-8 with TRBJ2-7; D gene unclear. The CDR3 runs to 11 residues. CDR1 is SGHVS, CDR2 FQNEAQ, per germline. This CDR3 is CASSLKRSLHF. DNA for the CDR3: TGTGCCAGCAGCCTCAAGAGAAGCTTACACTTC.

The V call is TRBV28, the J call TRBJ2-1; no reliable D call. Trimming cost V 2 bases and J 4 bases, with 12 bases left between them. The CDR3 spans 15 residues. Germline CDR1 reads MDHEN; CDR2 reads SYDVKM. CDR3 bases: TGTGCCAGCAGTTTAGACGGAACGCTGTACAATGAGCAGTTCTTC. Translated, it gives CASSLDGTLYNEQFF.

This sequence joins TRBV5-1 and TRBJ1-4; weak D call: TRBD1 (5 bases). Trimming took off 0 bases at V and 5 bases at J, with 14 bases between the two ends. The CDR3 has 16 amino acids. Germline V lookup: CDR1 SGHRS, CDR2 YFSETQ. The CDR3 protein is CASSLGGRGGNEKLFF. CDR3 nucleotide sequence: TGCGCCAGCAGCTTGGGCGGTAGGGGAGGCAATGAAAAACTGTTTTTT.

The chain uses TRBV28 and TRBJ1-5, with D possibly TRBD1 on 6 matching bases. The CDR3 has 14 amino acids. The ends were cut back, 8 bases at V and 3 bases at J, with 14 bases in the middle. The germline V gene encodes CDR1 MDHEN and CDR2 SYDVKM. CDR3 loop: CASATRQVNQPQHF. In DNA, the CDR3 is TGTGCCAGCGCAACCCGACAGGTCAATCAGCCCCAGCATTTT.

J is TRBJ2-5 and V is TRBV11-2, with D unclear. The V gene's germline CDR1 is SGHAT and CDR2 FQNNGV. The CDR3 contains 14 residues. V lost 1 base to trimming and J lost 1 base, with 7 bases between them. The CDR3 region has the DNA TGTGCCAGCAGCTTAGCCCAGCTCCAAGAGACCCAGTACTTC. Translating it yields CASSLAQLQETQYF.

The chain couples TRBV28 to TRBJ2-1; D not resolved. V lost 2 bases and J lost 9, with 11 bases in between. This CDR3 comprises 13 residues. Germline V gives CDR1 MDHEN, CDR2 SYDVKM. The CDR3, as DNA: TGTGCCAGCAGTTTAATAAGCCCGCTTGAGCAGTTCTTC. It specifies CASSLISPLEQFF. Using reference TRBV28 and TRBJ2-1 for the parts outside the CDR3, the full variable domain is DVKVTQSSRYLVKRTGEKVFLECVQDMDHENMFWYRQDPGLGLRLIYFSYDVKMKEKGDIPEGYSVSREKKERFSLILESASTNQTSMYLCASSLISPLEQFFGPGTRLTVL.